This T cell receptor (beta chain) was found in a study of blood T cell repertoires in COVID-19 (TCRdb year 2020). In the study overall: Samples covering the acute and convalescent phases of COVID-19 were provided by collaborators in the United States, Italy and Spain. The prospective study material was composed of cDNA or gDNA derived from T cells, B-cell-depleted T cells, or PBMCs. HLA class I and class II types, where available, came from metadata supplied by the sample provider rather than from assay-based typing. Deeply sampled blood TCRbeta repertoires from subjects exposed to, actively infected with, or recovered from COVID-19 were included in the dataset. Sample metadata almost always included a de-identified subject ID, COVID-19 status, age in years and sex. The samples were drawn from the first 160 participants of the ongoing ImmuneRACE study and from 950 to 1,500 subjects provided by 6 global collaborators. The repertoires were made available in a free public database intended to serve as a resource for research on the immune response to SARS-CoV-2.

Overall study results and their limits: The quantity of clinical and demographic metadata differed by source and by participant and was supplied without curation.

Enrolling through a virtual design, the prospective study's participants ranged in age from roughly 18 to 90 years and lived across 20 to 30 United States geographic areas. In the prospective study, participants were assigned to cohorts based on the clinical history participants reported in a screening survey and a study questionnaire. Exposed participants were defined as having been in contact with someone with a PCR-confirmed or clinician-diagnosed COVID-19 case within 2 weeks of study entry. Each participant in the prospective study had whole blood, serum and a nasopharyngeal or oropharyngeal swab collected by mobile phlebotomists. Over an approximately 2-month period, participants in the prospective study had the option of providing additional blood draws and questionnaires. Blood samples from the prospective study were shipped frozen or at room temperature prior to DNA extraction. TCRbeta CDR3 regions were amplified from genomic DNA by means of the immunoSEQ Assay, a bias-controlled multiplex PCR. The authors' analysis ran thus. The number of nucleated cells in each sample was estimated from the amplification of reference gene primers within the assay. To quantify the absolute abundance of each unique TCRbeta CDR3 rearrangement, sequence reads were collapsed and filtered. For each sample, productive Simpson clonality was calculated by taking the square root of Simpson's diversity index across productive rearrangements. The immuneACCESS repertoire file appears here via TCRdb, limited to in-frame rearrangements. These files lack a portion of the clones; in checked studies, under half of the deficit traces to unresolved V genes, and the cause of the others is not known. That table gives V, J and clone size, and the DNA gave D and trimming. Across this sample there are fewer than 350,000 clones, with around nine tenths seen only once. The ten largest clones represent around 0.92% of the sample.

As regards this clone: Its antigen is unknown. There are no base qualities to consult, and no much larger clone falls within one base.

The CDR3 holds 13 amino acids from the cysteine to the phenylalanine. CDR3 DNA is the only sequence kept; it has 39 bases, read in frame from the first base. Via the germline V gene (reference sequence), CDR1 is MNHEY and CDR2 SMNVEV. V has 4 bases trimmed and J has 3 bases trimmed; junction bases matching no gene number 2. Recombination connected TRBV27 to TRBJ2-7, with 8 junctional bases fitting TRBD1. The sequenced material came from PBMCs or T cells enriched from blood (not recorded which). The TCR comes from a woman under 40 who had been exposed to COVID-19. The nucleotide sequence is TGTGCCAGCAGTTACAGGGGGTACTACGAGCAGTACTTC. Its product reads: CASSYRGYYEQYF.